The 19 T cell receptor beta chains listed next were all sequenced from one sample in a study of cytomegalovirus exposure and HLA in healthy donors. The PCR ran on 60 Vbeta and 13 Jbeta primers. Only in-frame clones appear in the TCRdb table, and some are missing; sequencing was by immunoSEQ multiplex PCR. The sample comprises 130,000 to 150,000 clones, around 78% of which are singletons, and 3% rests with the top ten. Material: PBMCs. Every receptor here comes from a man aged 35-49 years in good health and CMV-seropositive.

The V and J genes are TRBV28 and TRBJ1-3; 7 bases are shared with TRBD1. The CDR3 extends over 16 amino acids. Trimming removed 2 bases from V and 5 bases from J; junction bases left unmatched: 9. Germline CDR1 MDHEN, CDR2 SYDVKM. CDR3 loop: CASSLEHGTVRNTIYF. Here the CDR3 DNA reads TGTGCCAGCAGTTTAGAGCACGGGACAGTCAGAAACACCATATATTTT.

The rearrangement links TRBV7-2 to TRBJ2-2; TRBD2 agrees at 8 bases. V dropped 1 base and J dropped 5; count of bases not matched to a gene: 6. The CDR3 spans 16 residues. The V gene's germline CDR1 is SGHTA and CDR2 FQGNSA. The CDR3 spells CASSLDKASGTGELFF. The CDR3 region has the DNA TGTGCCAGCAGCTTAGACAAGGCTAGCGGGACCGGGGAGCTGTTTTTT.

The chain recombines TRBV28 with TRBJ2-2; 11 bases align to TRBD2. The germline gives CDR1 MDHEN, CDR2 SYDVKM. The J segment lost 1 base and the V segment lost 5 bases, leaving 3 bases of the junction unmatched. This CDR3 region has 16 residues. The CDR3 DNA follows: TGTGCCAGCAGTCCCGGGACTAGCGGGAACACCGGGGAGCTGTTTTTT. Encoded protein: CASSPGTSGNTGELFF.

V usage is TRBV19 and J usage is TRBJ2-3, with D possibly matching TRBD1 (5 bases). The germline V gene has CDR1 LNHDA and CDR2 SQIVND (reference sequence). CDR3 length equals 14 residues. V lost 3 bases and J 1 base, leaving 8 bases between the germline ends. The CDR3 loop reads CASSMKGRTDTQYF. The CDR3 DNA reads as TGTGCCAGTAGTATGAAGGGGCGCACAGATACGCAGTATTTT.

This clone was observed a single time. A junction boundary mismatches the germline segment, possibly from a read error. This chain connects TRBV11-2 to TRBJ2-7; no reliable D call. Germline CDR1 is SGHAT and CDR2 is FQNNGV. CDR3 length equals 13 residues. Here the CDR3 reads CANSLVSQYEQYF. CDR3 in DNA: TGTGCCAACAGCTTAGTGTCACAATACGAGCAGTACTTC.

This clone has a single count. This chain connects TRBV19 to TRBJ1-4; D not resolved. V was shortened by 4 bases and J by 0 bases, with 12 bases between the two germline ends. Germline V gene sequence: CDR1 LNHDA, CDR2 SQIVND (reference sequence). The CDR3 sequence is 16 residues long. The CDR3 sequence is CASSRRLTATNEKLFF. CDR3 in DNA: TGTGCCAGTAGTAGGAGGTTAACAGCAACTAATGAAAAACTGTTTTTT.

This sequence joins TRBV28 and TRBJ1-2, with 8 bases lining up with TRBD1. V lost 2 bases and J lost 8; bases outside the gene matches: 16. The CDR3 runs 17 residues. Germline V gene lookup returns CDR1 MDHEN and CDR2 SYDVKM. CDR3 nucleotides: TGTGCCAGCAGTTTACGGGTCGTGCAGGGGGCTAGGAGAGGCTACACCTTC. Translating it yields CASSLRVVQGARRGYTF.

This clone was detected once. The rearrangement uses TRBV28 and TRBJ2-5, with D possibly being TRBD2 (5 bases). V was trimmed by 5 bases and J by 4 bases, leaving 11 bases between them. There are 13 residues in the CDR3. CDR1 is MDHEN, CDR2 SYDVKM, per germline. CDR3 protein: CASSLGNLETQYF. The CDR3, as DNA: TGTGCCAGCAGTCTCGGGAATTTAGAGACCCAGTACTTC.

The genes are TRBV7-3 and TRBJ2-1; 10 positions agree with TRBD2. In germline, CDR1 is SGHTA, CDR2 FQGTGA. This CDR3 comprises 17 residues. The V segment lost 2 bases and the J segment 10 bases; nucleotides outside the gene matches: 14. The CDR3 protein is CASSLRGQSSGSYEQFF. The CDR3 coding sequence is TGTGCCAGCAGCTTACGAGGACAGTCTAGCGGGAGCTACGAGCAGTTCTTC. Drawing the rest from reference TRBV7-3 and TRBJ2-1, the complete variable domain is GAGVSQTPSNKVTEKGKYVELRCDPISGHTALYWYRQSLGQGPEFLIYFQGTGAADDSGLPNDRFFAVRPEGSVSTLKIQRTERGDSAVYLCASSLRGQSSGSYEQFFGPGTRLTVL.

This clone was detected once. CDR3 bases: TGCGCCAGCAGCTTGGATGCGGGAGGGCCCTACGAGCAGTACTTC. Translating gives CASSLDAGGPYEQYF. The chain combines TRBV5-1 with TRBJ2-7; TRBD2 matches 9 bases. The V gene end was trimmed by 0 bases and the J gene end by 2 bases; junction bases not matched to a gene: 3. Germline-derived CDR1 and CDR2 are SGHRS and YFSETQ. The CDR3 extends over 15 amino acids.

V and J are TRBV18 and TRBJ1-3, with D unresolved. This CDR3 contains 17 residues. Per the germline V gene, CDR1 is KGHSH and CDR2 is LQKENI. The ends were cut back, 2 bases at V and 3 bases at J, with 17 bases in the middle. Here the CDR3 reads CASSPTSQVNRGNTIYF. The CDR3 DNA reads TGTGCCAGCTCACCAACATCCCAGGTAAACCGTGGAAACACCATATATTTT.

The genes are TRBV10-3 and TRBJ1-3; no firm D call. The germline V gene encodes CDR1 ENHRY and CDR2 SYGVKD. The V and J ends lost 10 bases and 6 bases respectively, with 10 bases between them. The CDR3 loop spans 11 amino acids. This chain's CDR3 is CANGEENTIYF. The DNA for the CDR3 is TGTGCCAACGGGGAGGAAAACACCATATATTTT.

As DNA, the CDR3 is TGTGCCAGCAGCTTGGGAACCACAAACGATGAGCAGTTCTTC. This translates into CASSLGTTNDEQFF. The chain combines TRBV5-4 with TRBJ2-1; D is ambiguous. Trimming removed 0 bases at V and 8 bases at J, with 12 bases between. There are 14 residues in the CDR3. Germline CDR1 is SGHNT and CDR2 is YYREEE (reference sequence).

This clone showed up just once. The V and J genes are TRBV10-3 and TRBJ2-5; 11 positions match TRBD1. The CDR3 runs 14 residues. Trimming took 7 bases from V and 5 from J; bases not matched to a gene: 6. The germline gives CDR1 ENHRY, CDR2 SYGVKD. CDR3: CAINGDRGVETQYF. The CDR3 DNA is TGTGCCATCAACGGGGACAGGGGGGTGGAGACCCAGTACTTC.

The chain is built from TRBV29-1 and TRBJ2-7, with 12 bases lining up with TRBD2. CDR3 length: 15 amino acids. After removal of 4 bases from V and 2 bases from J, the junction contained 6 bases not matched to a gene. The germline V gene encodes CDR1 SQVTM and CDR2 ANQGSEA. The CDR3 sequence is CSVAGLAGSPYEQYF. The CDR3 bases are TGCAGCGTTGCCGGACTAGCGGGGTCCCCCTACGAGCAGTACTTC.

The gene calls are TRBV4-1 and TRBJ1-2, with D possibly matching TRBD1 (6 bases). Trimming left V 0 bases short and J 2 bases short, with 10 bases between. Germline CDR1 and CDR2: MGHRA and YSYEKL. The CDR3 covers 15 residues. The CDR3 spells CASSQEDSSNYGYTF. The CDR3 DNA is TGCGCCAGCAGCCAAGAGGACAGTTCAAACTATGGCTACACCTTC.

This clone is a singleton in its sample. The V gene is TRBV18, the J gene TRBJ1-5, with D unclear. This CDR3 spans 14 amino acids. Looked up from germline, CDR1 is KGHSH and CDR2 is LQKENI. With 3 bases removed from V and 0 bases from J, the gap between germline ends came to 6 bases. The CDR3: CASSPRYSNQPQHF. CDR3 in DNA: TGTGCCAGCTCACCTCGGTATAGCAATCAGCCCCAGCATTTT.

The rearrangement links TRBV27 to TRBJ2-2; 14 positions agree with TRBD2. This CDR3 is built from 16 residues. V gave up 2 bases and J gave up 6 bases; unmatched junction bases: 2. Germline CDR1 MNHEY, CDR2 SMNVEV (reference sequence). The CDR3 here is CASSLGTSGSPGELFF. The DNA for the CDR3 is TGTGCCAGCAGTTTAGGGACTAGCGGGAGCCCCGGGGAGCTGTTTTTT.

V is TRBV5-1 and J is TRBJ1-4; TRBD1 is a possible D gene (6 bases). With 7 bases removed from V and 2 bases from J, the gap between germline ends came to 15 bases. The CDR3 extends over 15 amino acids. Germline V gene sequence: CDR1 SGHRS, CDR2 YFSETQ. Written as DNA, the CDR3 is TGCGCCAGCGGAGATTCGGGACATACTAATGAAAAACTGTTTTTT. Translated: CASGDSGHTNEKLFF.